The 2 T cell receptor beta chains in this list originate from one sample, sequenced in a study of blood T cell repertoires in COVID-19. The assay was immunoSEQ multiplex PCR, and TCRdb's table has in-frame clones only and misses some. The repertoire consists of approximately 190,000 clones, with roughly 80% occurring once and the leading ten covering about 5.7%. The sample taken for sequencing was peripheral blood. The receptors derive from a woman in her thirties or forties with acute or convalescent COVID-19.

The gene calls are TRBV11-3 and TRBJ2-1, with D unresolved. Germline lookup yields CDR1 SGHNT and CDR2 YENEEA. The CDR3 is made up of 13 amino acids. V lost 0 bases and J lost 7, with 7 bases in between. The chain's CDR3 is CASSLDLGNEQFF. CDR3 sequence (DNA): TGTGCCAGCAGCTTAGATCTCGGGAATGAGCAGTTCTTC.

This chain connects TRBV19 to TRBJ2-7; a weak D match, TRBD1 (6 bases). The CDR3 sequence is 12 residues long. The V and J ends lost 7 bases and 4 bases respectively, with 11 bases between them. Germline lookup yields CDR1 LNHDA and CDR2 SQIVND (reference sequence). The DNA for the CDR3 is TGTGCCAGTAAGGGGGACGGTTACGAGCAGTACTTC. This sequence encodes CASKGDGYEQYF.